This T cell receptor (beta chain) appears in the sequencing data of a study of blood T cell repertoires in COVID-19. Study background: COVID-19 samples, acute and convalescent, were from the United States, Italy and Spain.

In the original analysis: Amplification from reference gene primers served as the basis for estimated nucleated cell counts. Assay used: immunoSEQ multiplex PCR; TCRdb lists only in-frame clones, some missing. The V and J calls and the clone size are those of that table, but D and trimming were determined from the DNA. The sample holds 91,000 or so clones, 90% to 95% seen once. V lost 0 bases and J 0 bases, leaving 10 bases between the germline ends. CDR1 and CDR2 from the germline V gene are SGDLS and YYNGEE. The CDR3 length is 15 residues. The chain couples TRBV9 to TRBJ2-7; D might be TRBD2 (6 bases). Sequenced input: peripheral blood. The clonotype originates from a woman aged 45-65 years in a cohort sampled during active COVID-19. CDR3 DNA sequence: TGTGCCAGCAGCGTAGGAGGGGAGGTCTCCTACGAGCAGTACTTC. Its translation: CASSVGGEVSYEQYF.